The source of this T cell receptor beta chain is a study of T cells after yellow fever vaccination. Study results and caveats: Weaker overall was a secondary response that nonetheless peaked faster, on day 5 versus 15. Just a small share of clonotypes turned up in the CD4 compartment as well as the CD8 compartment. Clones that expanded after primary vaccination mostly reappeared after the booster (around 96% CD4, around 87% CD8).

Template switching by 5'RACE produced TCR cDNA, adding a universal primer site and UMIs. TCRdb analysed the 5' RACE reads with MiXCR anew, one entry per CDR3 protein. The sample records about 350,000 distinct CDR3 sequences, about 4% being singletons. The CDR3 runs to 17 residues. Germline loops: CDR1 SGDLS, CDR2 YYNGEE. The V and J ends lost 3 bases and 3 bases, in that order; junction bases with no gene match: 14. This clonotype has a handful of counts. Its specificity is unknown. The chain is built from TRBV9 and TRBJ1-1, with TRBD1 matching over 7 bases. Here the sequenced sample was PBMCs, taken 5 days after the yellow fever booster vaccination. The clonotype was recovered from a young man who received the YFV17D yellow fever vaccine. Here the CDR3 reads CASSADREMIGYTEAFF. CDR3 coding DNA: TGTGCCAGCAGCGCCGACAGGGAAATGATTGGGTACACTGAAGCTTTCTTT.